Listed here are 16 T cell receptor beta chains from one sample, sequenced in a study of blood T cells in healthy people across ages. With a J-beta primer mix and a sample-barcoded 5' primer, a second PCR ran 7 to 11 cycles. TCRdb reprocessed the 5' RACE reads via MiXCR and lists one record per CDR3 protein. The sample carries around 690,000 distinct CDR3 sequences, roughly three fifths recorded once. Input material: blood. The receptors here all came from a man aged 60 to 75 in good health.

This clonotype came up a few times. The chain has TRBV10-2 and TRBJ2-1, with D hard to call. The V gene lost 3 bases and the J gene lost 4 bases, with 7 bases spanning the gap. There are 13 residues in the CDR3. In germline, CDR1 is WSHSY, CDR2 SAAADI. The CDR3 region has the DNA TGCGCCAGCAGTGATGACGGGTACAATGAGCAGTTCTTC. Translated: CASSDDGYNEQFF.

This clonotype was observed once. The rearrangement links TRBV7-9 to TRBJ2-5; D unclear. This CDR3 is built from 14 residues. Germline V gene lookup returns CDR1 SEHNR and CDR2 FQNEAQ (reference sequence). Trimming removed 6 bases from V and 0 bases from J, with 11 bases in between. The CDR3 reads CASSFSTDQETQYF. For the CDR3, the DNA is TGTGCCAGCAGTTTCTCGACGGACCAAGAGACCCAGTACTTC.

As regards this clonotype: The missing conserved phenylalanine or tryptophan at the end of this CDR3 makes a read error likely. This chain uses TRBV12-3 or TRBV12-4 with TRBJ1-4; D ambiguous. V was shortened by 2 bases and J by 4 bases, with 11 bases between the two germline ends. There are 15 residues in the CDR3. The CDR3 DNA follows: TGTGCCAGCAGTTTAAAGGGCGGAGATAATGAAAAACTGTTTTTA. Amino acid sequence: CASSLKGGDNEKLFL.

The chain links TRBV15 to TRBJ2-2, with D unclear. Germline V gene sequence: CDR1 LNHNV, CDR2 YYDKDF (reference sequence). The CDR3 length is 12 residues. Trimming shortened V by 8 bases and J by 4 bases, and 8 bases separated the two germline ends. CDR3 coding DNA: TGTGCCACCCGAAACCCCACCGGGGAGCTGTTTTTT. Translation gives CATRNPTGELFF.

The rearrangement joins TRBV12-3 or TRBV12-4 to TRBJ2-1, with TRBD2 as a possible D gene (7 bases). The V gene lost 5 bases and the J gene lost 12 bases, with 17 bases spanning the gap. CDR3 length equals 13 residues. CDR3 DNA sequence: TGTGCCAGCAGTCCGGCCCTAGGGGGGGGGCAGTTCTTC. Translated: CASSPALGGGQFF.

This clonotype turned up a few times. V is TRBV27 and J is TRBJ1-5, with a possible D match to TRBD1 (6 bases). The ends were cut back, 5 bases at V and 0 bases at J, with 17 bases in the middle. CDR1 is MNHEY and CDR2 is SMNVEV in the germline V gene (reference sequence). The CDR3 has 17 residues. CDR3 coding DNA: TGTGCCAGCAGTGGGGCGACAGGCCCTTATAGCAATCAGCCCCAGCATTTT. Its translation: CASSGATGPYSNQPQHF.

This clonotype has a handful of counts. V usage is TRBV12-3 or TRBV12-4 and J usage is TRBJ2-5; the D gene is possibly TRBD2 (5 bases). The CDR3 sequence is 14 residues long. V gave up 0 bases and J gave up 5 bases, with 10 bases separating them. The DNA of the CDR3 is TGTGCCAGCAGTTTAGCGCTAGCCCCCGAGACCCAGTACTTC. Protein product: CASSLALAPETQYF.

This clonotype was counted a few times. This chain links TRBV6-5 with TRBJ1-2; 9 positions agree with TRBD1. The CDR3 runs 16 residues. V lost 6 bases and J lost 8; bases outside the gene matches: 16. Looked up from germline, CDR1 is MNHEY and CDR2 is SVGAGI. The CDR3 region has the DNA TGTGCCAGCAGAACCGACAGGGGGGTCTATGGGAGAGGCTACACCTTC. Protein sequence: CASRTDRGVYGRGYTF.

This clonotype was seen only a few times. The CDR3 region has the DNA TGTGCCAGCAGCCCAGCGGGGTCCTCCTACAATGAGCAGTTCTTC. Protein product: CASSPAGSSYNEQFF. This chain links TRBV7-2 with TRBJ2-1; 7 positions match TRBD2. Germline V lookup: CDR1 SGHTA, CDR2 FQGNSA. This CDR3 contains 15 residues. Trimming removed 5 bases from V and 0 bases from J; junction bases left unmatched: 4.

The genes are TRBV10-3 and TRBJ2-3; D call uncertain. Trimming stripped 7 bases from V and 0 bases from J, with 17 bases between. The CDR3 contains 16 residues. Germline CDR1 reads ENHRY; CDR2 reads SYGVKD. The chain's CDR3 is CAIIPIDPPSTDTQYF. In nucleotides, the CDR3 is TGTGCCATCATTCCCATCGACCCGCCTAGCACAGATACGCAGTATTTT.

This clonotype was seen a few times. The rearrangement uses TRBV7-2 and TRBJ2-2; 7 bases align to TRBD2. The CDR3 sequence is 15 residues long. V shed 2 bases and J 5 bases; nucleotides not matched to a gene: 5. Germline loops: CDR1 SGHTA, CDR2 FQGNSA. CDR3 amino acids: CASSLWGGDTGELFF. Written as DNA, the CDR3 is TGTGCCAGCAGCTTATGGGGGGGGGATACCGGGGAGCTGTTTTTT.

The gene calls are TRBV20-1 and TRBJ1-4; D is undetermined. The V end was cut by 3 bases, the J end by 0 bases, with 11 bases between. Germline values: CDR1 DFQATT, CDR2 SNEGSKA (reference sequence). This CDR3 spans 15 amino acids. CDR3 sequence (DNA): TGCAGTGCTAGTTCAGCGCCGCCAACTAATGAAAAACTGTTTTTT. Protein sequence: CSASSAPPTNEKLFF.

This clonotype was observed once. The chain is built from TRBV11-3 and TRBJ2-1, with no clear D. This CDR3 contains 12 residues. Germline V gene sequence: CDR1 SGHNT, CDR2 YENEEA. Trimming removed 5 bases at V and 5 bases at J, with 7 bases between. The CDR3 loop reads CASSRENNEQFF. CDR3 nucleotides: TGTGCCAGCAGCCGAGAGAACAATGAGCAGTTCTTC.

V and J are TRBV7-8 and TRBJ2-3; 10 nucleotides agree with TRBD2. CDR1 and CDR2 (germline): SGHVS, FQNEAQ. V was pared by 6 bases and J by 7 bases, with 7 bases of the junction left unmatched. The CDR3 contains 14 residues. CDR3 protein: CASRGPSGGNTQYF. The CDR3 DNA sequence: TGTGCCAGCAGAGGGCCTAGCGGGGGCAATACGCAGTATTTT.

The rearrangement joins TRBV7-2 to TRBJ2-5; tentatively, D is TRBD2 (5 bases). The J call may be mistaken, given a closer DNA end match to TRBJ2-7. This CDR3 is built from 14 residues. The V gene's germline CDR1 is SGHTA and CDR2 FQGNSA. The CDR3: CASSLSAGLYEQYF. Here the CDR3 DNA reads TGTGCCAGCAGCTTATCGGCCGGACTCTACGAGCAGTACTTC.

The chain links TRBV10-2 to TRBJ2-5; either TRBD1 or TRBD2 may fit D (6 bases each). CDR3 length: 15 residues. V shed 5 bases and J shed 9 bases, with 22 bases lying between them. Germline V gene lookup returns CDR1 WSHSY and CDR2 SAAADI. The DNA for the CDR3 is TGCGCCAGCAGTTGGACTATCGGGGGCTCGGCGCCCCAGTACTTC. Its protein is CASSWTIGGSAPQYF.